Listed below are T cell receptor beta chains from one sample, sequenced in a study of cytomegalovirus exposure and HLA in healthy donors. Sequencing was performed with immunoSEQ multiplex PCR; in TCRdb, only in-frame clones are kept and a portion is missing. Of tens of thousands of clones in the sample, around 80% were seen once. The sequencing sample was made of PBMCs. Receptors originate from a man aged 25-45 years in good health and CMV-seronegative. CDR3s include the opening cysteine and the closing phenylalanine or tryptophan.

j_call v_call cdr3_aa
TRBJ1-1 TRBV4-2 CASSPTDRVNTEAFF
TRBJ1-1 TRBV19 CASSTRGTEAFF
TRBJ2-1 TRBV6-4 CASSRSLEDNEQFF
TRBJ1-1 TRBV5-1 CASSEDNMNTEAFF
TRBJ2-7 TRBV5-6 CASSDGQGVWDEQYF
TRBJ2-3 TRBV5-1 CASSSAGPDTQYF
TRBJ2-3 TRBV10-1 CASSAIPGTDTQYF
TRBJ2-4 TRBV27 CASRLQGALNIQYF
TRBJ1-1 TRBV5-1 CASRNTGGNTEAFF
TRBJ1-5 TRBV6-5 CASSGDREGQPQHF
TRBJ1-1 TRBV25-1 CASRDGRLHDEAFF
TRBJ2-1 TRBV15 CATSRWGTGGANEQFF
TRBJ1-6 TRBV27 CASSYSRGDSPLHF
TRBJ2-7 TRBV4-1 CASSHNRDRGSYEQYF
TRBJ1-1 TRBV28 CASRQGILNTEAFF
TRBJ1-1 TRBV4-2 CASSQGRQWGTEAFF
TRBJ1-5 TRBV19 CASSPDPGPNQPQHF
TRBJ2-7 TRBV7-8 CASSLGGQEQYF
TRBJ1-5 TRBV19 CASSVVAQPQHF
TRBJ1-2 TRBV5-1 CASSLGSGNNYGYTF
TRBJ1-2 TRBV19 CASSGRQGFNYGYTF
TRBJ2-2 TRBV10-2 CASLAGRGIGELFF
TRBJ2-7 TRBV13 CASSRGRTYEQYF
TRBJ1-1 TRBV29-1 CSAPSLAGGAFF
TRBJ2-1 TRBV9 CASSVVASGHNEQFF
TRBJ1-6 TRBV7-2 CASSLRGVTYNSPLHF
TRBJ2-1 TRBV10-3 CAISEQKTGLNEQFF
TRBJ1-1 TRBV27 CASSPPGTGLVPEAFF
TRBJ2-1 TRBV6-4 CASSDFTGGYNEQFF
TRBJ1-4 TRBV6-1 CASSDQGGRPEKLFF
TRBJ2-3 TRBV11-2 CASSLSPSTDTQYF
TRBJ2-4 TRBV5-1 CASTEGLAKNIQYF
TRBJ2-5 TRBV7-3 CASSKSRQGGETQYF
TRBJ1-4 TRBV19 CASSTYRGGNEKLFF
TRBJ1-1 TRBV7-8 CASSLLGGQIEAFF
TRBJ2-3 TRBV19 CASSIPRTGYTDTQYF
TRBJ2-5 TRBV27 CASSPSSQETQYF
TRBJ1-6 TRBV25-1 CASSGRQGNSPLHF
TRBJ2-1 TRBV5-3 CARRLAKRGPKQHEQFF
TRBJ1-3 TRBV6-6 CASSKQGASSGNTIYF
TRBJ1-1 TRBV15 CATSRQNTEAFF
TRBJ1-1 TRBV4-3 CASSQDTGVRTEAFF
TRBJ2-1 TRBV6-4 CASSLRLAGSSYNEQFF
TRBJ1-1 TRBV11-2 CASSLRQGMAEAFF